This record concerns one T cell receptor beta chain sequence. Its antigen remains unknown. Generated by immunoSEQ multiplex PCR, the TCRdb table keeps only in-frame clones and is missing some. The table records about 27,000 clones, about 86% of them present only once. The patients all showed relapse after autologous stem cell transplantation, while their brentuximab vedotin exposure varied. CD8+ T cells were isolated from thawed PBMCs by magnetic negative selection. The data are from a study of PD-1 blockade in classical Hodgkin lymphoma. Turning to the study itself: The study gave patients nivolumab 3 mg/kg intravenously every 2 weeks.

Germline values: CDR1 MNHEY, CDR2 SVGAGI. The V gene end was trimmed by 2 bases and the J gene end by 5 bases; junction bases not matched to a gene: 4. The CDR3 covers 14 residues. The study, taken as a whole, reports: Newly diagnosed patients reportedly trailed healthy donors in baseline TCR diversity. After ASCT, patients who started nivolumab under 1 year later were excluded. Complete responders' diversity at baseline resembled that of newly diagnosed patients.

V is TRBV6-5 and J is TRBJ1-1; the match to TRBD1 covers 8 bases. The sequencing here drew on CD8+ T cells from blood, taken at baseline. The receptor was isolated from a human donor with classical Hodgkin lymphoma. The CDR3 loop reads CASSYRTGRTEAFF. In DNA form, the CDR3 reads TGTGCCAGCAGTTACCGGACAGGGAGAACTGAAGCTTTCTTT.